This T cell receptor (beta chain) originates from a study of CD8+ T cells in alopecia areata. In the study overall: It was oral tofacitinib, at 5 to 10 mg twice daily, that treated patients received.

cDNA reverse transcribed from extracted RNA served as the sequencing template. The assay was immunoSEQ multiplex PCR, and TCRdb's table has in-frame clones only and misses some. Of about 11,000 clones listed, around three fifths are singletons. This clone appeared a single time. Its matching antigen is unknown. J was trimmed by 2 bases and V by 3 bases; bases with no gene match: 6. CDR1 SNHLY and CDR2 FYNNEI come from the germline V gene. CDR3 length equals 16 residues. General study results and limits: Tissue-resident alphabeta T cells belonging to normal skin likewise get sequenced within scalp specimens. The study found TCR sharing across patients less clear than in mice, possibly for HLA reasons. Especially in alopecia totalis/universalis, lesional scalp showed greater clonality than normal scalp did.

Both peripheral blood and punch biopsies of lesional scalp skin were obtained from patients who had alopecia areata. The clonotype was recovered from a human donor with alopecia areata. The specimen was skin, collected at week 0. The rearrangement links TRBV2 to TRBJ2-2, with TRBD2 matching over 7 bases. The CDR3 is CASSDSPSGNTGELFF. The CDR3 nucleotides read TGTGCCAGCAGTGACAGCCCTAGCGGAAACACCGGGGAGCTGTTTTTT.